These 17 T cell receptor beta chains originate from one sample sequenced in a study of monozygotic twins with inflammatory bowel disease. TCRdb re-called the 5' RACE reads; one entry per CDR3 protein, DNA not given. Listed are 88,000 or so distinct CDR3 sequences; 6% to 9.5% falls within the top ten. Sequenced sample: blood. The receptors shown here come from a human donor with ulcerative colitis or Crohn's disease, or a healthy co-twin of an affected twin (not recorded which).

CDR3 amino acids: CGSSLSGSGNTIYF. The V gene is TRBV12-3 or TRBV12-4, the J gene TRBJ1-3. The CDR3 length is 14 residues.

The rearrangement joins TRBV6-5 to TRBJ2-1. The CDR3 runs to 13 residues. Germline-derived CDR1 and CDR2 are MNHEY and SVGAGI. Here the CDR3 reads CASSYSLANEQFF.

The CDR3 spells CASSGGFRGYQPQHF. J is TRBJ1-5 and V is TRBV6-1; the D gene TCRdb calls, TRBD1, cannot be checked with no DNA. In germline, CDR1 is MNHNS, CDR2 SASEGT. The CDR3 runs to 15 residues.

This CDR3 is CASSQPPGRDTYEQYF. The rearrangement uses TRBV7-9 and TRBJ2-7; TCRdb lists TRBD1, though no DNA is available to test this call. The CDR3 extends over 16 amino acids. The germline V gene encodes CDR1 SEHNR and CDR2 FQNEAQ (reference sequence).

The chain couples TRBV20-1 to TRBJ2-1. The germline V gene has CDR1 DFQATT and CDR2 SNEGSKA (reference sequence). The CDR3 has 14 residues. The CDR3 is CSATDPSSYNEQFF.

CDR3 sequence: CASSVTVSAGELFF. This rearrangement joins TRBV7-9 to TRBJ2-2; TCRdb's D call, TRBD1, is unchecked because there is no DNA. CDR1 is SEHNR and CDR2 is FQNEAQ in the germline V gene (reference sequence). CDR3 length: 14 residues.

This rearrangement joins TRBV19 to TRBJ2-7; TCRdb reports TRBD1, a call that lacks DNA to check it against. Germline CDR1 reads LNHDA; CDR2 reads SQIVND (reference sequence). CDR3 length: 15 amino acids. CDR3 amino acids: CASKADWDSSYEQYF.

The gene calls are TRBV3-1 and TRBJ1-6; TCRdb's D call of TRBD1 is untestable without DNA. CDR1 is LGHDT and CDR2 is YNNKEL in the germline V gene (reference sequence). This CDR3 spans 15 amino acids. The CDR3 loop reads CASSQDPRARSPLHF.

The gene calls are TRBV12-5 and TRBJ2-1; TCRdb gives TRBD2 as the D gene, but with no DNA this cannot be confirmed. CDR1 is LGHNT and CDR2 is FRNRAP in the germline V gene. This CDR3 is 19 amino acids long. CDR3 sequence reads: CASGLFTSDWISSYNEQFF.

V and J are TRBV5-1 and TRBJ2-1; TCRdb's D gene call, TRBD1, goes unchecked for lack of DNA. CDR1 is SGHRS, CDR2 YFSETQ, per germline. This CDR3 spans 15 amino acids. The CDR3 loop reads CASSSHTGAYNEQFF.

The chain employs TRBV5-1 and TRBJ2-1; TCRdb returns TRBD1, unconfirmable since there is no DNA. Germline lookup yields CDR1 SGHRS and CDR2 YFSETQ. The length of the CDR3 is 14 residues. The CDR3 reads CASSLGGAGNEQIF.

The J gene is TRBJ2-7, the V gene TRBV7-2; no DNA is available, so the TRBD1 call from TCRdb remains unchecked. Per the germline V gene, CDR1 is SGHTA and CDR2 is FQGNSA. The CDR3 covers 13 residues. The CDR3 spells CASSLWPDSEQYF.

The CDR3 region is CASSQGEQQYQPQHF. This rearrangement joins TRBV4-1 to TRBJ1-5. This CDR3 spans 15 amino acids. Germline-derived CDR1 and CDR2 are MGHRA and YSYEKL.

The V gene is TRBV7-2, the J gene TRBJ1-5; TCRdb outputs TRBD1, but without DNA this stays unchecked. The CDR3 consists of 14 residues. Germline V gene data show CDR1 as SGHTA and CDR2 as FQGNSA. The chain's CDR3 is CASSPLSGNQPQHF. Together with reference TRBV7-2 and TRBJ1-5, the CDR3 gives the full variable domain: GAGVSQSPSNKVTEKGKDVELRCDPISGHTALYWYRQSLGQGLEFLIYFQGNSAPDKSGLPSDRFSAERTGGSVSTLTIQRTQQEDSAVYLCASSPLSGNQPQHFGDGTRLSIL.

The chain joins TRBV6-2 or TRBV6-3 to TRBJ1-4. Germline CDR1 reads MNHEY; CDR2 reads SVGEGT. The CDR3 spans 11 residues. The CDR3 reads CASGRNEKLFF.

The chain's CDR3 is CSVVTGTAYEQYF. V usage is TRBV29-1 and J usage is TRBJ2-7; the D call from TCRdb, TRBD1, cannot be confirmed without DNA. Germline lookup yields CDR1 SQVTM and CDR2 ANQGSEA. CDR3 length: 13 amino acids.

V usage is TRBV12-3 or TRBV12-4 and J usage is TRBJ2-2; TCRdb proposes TRBD2, but this gene call is untestable without DNA. This CDR3 has 14 residues. CDR3 protein: CASSTYRGAGELFF.